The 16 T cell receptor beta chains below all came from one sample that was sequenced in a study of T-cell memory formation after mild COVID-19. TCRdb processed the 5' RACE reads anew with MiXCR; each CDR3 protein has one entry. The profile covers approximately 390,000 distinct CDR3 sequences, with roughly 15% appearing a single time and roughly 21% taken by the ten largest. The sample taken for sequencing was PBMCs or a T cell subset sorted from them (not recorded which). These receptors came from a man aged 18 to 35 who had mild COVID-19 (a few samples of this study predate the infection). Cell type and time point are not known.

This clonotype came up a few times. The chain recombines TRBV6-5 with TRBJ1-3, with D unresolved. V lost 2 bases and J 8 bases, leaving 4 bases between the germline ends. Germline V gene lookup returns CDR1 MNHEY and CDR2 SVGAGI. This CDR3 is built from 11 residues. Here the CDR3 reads CASSYKYTIYF. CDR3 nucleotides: TGTGCCAGCAGTTACAAGTACACCATATATTTT.

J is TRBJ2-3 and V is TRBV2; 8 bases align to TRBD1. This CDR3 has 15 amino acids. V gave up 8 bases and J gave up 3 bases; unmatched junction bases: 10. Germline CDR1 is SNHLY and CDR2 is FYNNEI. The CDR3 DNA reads TGTGCCAGCTCTTACGCTACAGGGGGTACAGATACGCAGTATTTT. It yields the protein CASSYATGGTDTQYF. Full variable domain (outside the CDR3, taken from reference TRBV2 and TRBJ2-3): EPEVTQTPSHQVTQMGQEVILRCVPISNHLYFYWYRQILGQKVEFLVSFYNNEISEKSEIFDDQFSVERPDGSNFTLKIRSTKLEDSAMYFCASSYATGGTDTQYFGPGTRLTVL.

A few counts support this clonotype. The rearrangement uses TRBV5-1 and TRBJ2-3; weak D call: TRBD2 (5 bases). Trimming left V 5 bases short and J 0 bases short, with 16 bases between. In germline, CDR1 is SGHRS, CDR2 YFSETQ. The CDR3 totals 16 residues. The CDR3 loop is CASSSEAFPSTDTQYF. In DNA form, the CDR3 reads TGCGCCAGCAGTAGCGAAGCCTTTCCTAGCACAGATACGCAGTATTTT.

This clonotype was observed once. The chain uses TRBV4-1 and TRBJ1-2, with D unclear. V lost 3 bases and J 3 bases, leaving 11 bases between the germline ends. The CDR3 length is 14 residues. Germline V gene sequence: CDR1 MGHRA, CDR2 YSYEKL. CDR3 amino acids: CASSQIGGDYGYTF. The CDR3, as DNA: TGCGCCAGCAGCCAGATTGGTGGGGACTATGGCTACACCTTC.

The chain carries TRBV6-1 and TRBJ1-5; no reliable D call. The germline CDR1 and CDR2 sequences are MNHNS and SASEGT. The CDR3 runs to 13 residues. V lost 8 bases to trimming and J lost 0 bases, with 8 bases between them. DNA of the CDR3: TGTGCCAGCGGCAGAAATAGCAATCAGCCCCAGCATTTT. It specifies CASGRNSNQPQHF.

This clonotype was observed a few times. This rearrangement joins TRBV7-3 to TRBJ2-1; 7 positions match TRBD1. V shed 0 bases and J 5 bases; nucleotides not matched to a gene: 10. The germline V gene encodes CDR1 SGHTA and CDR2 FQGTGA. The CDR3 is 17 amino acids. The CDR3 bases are TGTGCCAGCAGCTTAACTCCTCGGGACAGTTCCAACAATGAGCAGTTCTTC. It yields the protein CASSLTPRDSSNNEQFF.

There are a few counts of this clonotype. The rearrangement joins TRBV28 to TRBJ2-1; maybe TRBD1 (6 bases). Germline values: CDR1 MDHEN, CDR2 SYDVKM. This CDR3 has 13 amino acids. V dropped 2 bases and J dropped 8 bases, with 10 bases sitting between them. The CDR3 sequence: CASSLRRGDEQFF. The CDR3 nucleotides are TGTGCCAGCAGTTTACGCAGGGGCGATGAGCAGTTCTTC.

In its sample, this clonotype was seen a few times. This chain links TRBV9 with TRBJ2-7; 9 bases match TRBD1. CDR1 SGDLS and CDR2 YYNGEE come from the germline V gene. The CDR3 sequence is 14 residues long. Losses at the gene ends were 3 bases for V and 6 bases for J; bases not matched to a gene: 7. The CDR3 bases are TGTGCCAGCAGCGCCGGGACAGGGAATTCCGAGCAGTACTTC. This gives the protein CASSAGTGNSEQYF.

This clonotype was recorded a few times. The CDR3 region has the DNA TGCGCCAGCAGCTTGGCCGGGTTGGACAGGCCTGAAAAACTGTTTTTT. Protein sequence: CASSLAGLDRPEKLFF. V usage is TRBV5-1 and J usage is TRBJ1-4; 7 bases agree with TRBD1. The germline CDR1 and CDR2 sequences are SGHRS and YFSETQ. V trimming: 0 bases; J trimming: 7 bases; junction bases outside the gene matches: 9. The CDR3 has 16 residues.

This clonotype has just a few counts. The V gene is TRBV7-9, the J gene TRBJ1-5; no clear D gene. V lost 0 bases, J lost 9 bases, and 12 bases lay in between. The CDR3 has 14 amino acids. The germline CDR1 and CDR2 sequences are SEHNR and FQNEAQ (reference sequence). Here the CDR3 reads CASSLAGRKAPQHF. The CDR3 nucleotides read TGTGCCAGCAGCTTAGCAGGGAGAAAAGCGCCCCAGCATTTT. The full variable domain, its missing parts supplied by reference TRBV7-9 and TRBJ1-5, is DTGVSQNPRHKITKRGQNVTFRCDPISEHNRLYWYRQTLGQGPEFLTYFQNEAQLEKSRLLSDRFSAERPKGSFSTLEIQRTEQGDSAMYLCASSLAGRKAPQHFGDGTRLSIL.

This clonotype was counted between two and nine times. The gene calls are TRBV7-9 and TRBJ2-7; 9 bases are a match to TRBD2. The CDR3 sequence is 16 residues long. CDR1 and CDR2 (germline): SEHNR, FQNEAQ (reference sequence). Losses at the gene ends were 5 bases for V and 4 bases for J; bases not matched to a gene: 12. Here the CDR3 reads CASSPPRASGAYEQYF. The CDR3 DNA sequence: TGTGCCAGCAGCCCCCCTCGGGCTAGCGGGGCATACGAGCAGTACTTC.

CDR3 nucleotide sequence: TGCGCCAGCAGCCCGGGACATCCAGAGACTGAAGCTTTCTTT. The encoded protein is CASSPGHPETEAFF. The chain combines TRBV5-1 with TRBJ1-1, with D perhaps matching TRBD1 (6 bases). Germline V lookup: CDR1 SGHRS, CDR2 YFSETQ. The V end was cut by 4 bases, the J end by 5 bases, with 15 bases between. This CDR3 has 14 amino acids.

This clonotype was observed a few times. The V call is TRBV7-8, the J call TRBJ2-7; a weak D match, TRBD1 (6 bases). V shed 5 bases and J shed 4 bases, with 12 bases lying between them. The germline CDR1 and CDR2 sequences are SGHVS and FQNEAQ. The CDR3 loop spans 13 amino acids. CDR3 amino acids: CASSPRTVYEQYV. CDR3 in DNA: TGTGCCAGCAGCCCCCGGACAGTTTACGAGCAGTACGTC.

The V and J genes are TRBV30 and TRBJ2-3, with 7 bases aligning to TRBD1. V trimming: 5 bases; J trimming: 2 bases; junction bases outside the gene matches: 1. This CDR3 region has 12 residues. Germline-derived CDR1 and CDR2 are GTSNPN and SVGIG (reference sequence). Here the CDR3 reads CAWDRDTDTQYF. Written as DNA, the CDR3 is TGTGCCTGGGACAGGGACACAGATACGCAGTATTTT.

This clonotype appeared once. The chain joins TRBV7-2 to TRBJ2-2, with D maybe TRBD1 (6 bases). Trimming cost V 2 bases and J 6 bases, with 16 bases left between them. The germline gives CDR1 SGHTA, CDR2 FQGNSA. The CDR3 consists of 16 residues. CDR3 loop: CASSLLVGAGAGELFF. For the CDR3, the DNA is TGTGCCAGCAGCTTATTGGTTGGGGCAGGGGCCGGGGAGCTGTTTTTT.

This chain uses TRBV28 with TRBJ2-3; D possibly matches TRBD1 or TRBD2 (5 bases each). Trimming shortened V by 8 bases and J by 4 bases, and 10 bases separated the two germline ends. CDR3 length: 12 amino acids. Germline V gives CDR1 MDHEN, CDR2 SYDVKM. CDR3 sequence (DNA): TGTGCCAGCGGGGGTGAGGCAGATACGCAGTATTTT. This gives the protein CASGGEADTQYF.